In this sample, the clone carrying this T cell receptor beta chain turned up a few times. What it binds is unknown. The data stem from a study of T cells in Graves' hyperthyroidism and ophthalmopathy. Regarding the study as a whole: Ophthalmopathy got predicted by the model a median around 6.8 months before its onset. Expanded thyroid clonotypes (above 0.001) were mostly also found in blood.

This CDR3 is 14 amino acids long. V lost 5 bases, J lost 11 bases, and 21 bases lay in between. Germline-derived CDR1 and CDR2 are LGHDT and YNNKEL (reference sequence). RNA transcripts yielded amplified TCR beta CDR3 regions. During a first-round RT-PCR of the TCR CDR3, the HTBI primer set was used. TCRdb fed the multiplex PCR reads into MiXCR, producing one record per CDR3 protein. This table has some 490,000 distinct CDR3 sequences, 22% appearing once. The sample taken for sequencing was blood. The chain recombines TRBV3-1 with TRBJ1-1, with D possibly being TRBD1 (5 bases). The TCR comes from a woman between 70 and 85 years old with Graves' ophthalmopathy. CDR3 coding DNA: TGTGCCAGCAGCGACTTAGGACCGGGACTTCGGGCTTTCTTT. Protein sequence: CASSDLGPGLRAFF.